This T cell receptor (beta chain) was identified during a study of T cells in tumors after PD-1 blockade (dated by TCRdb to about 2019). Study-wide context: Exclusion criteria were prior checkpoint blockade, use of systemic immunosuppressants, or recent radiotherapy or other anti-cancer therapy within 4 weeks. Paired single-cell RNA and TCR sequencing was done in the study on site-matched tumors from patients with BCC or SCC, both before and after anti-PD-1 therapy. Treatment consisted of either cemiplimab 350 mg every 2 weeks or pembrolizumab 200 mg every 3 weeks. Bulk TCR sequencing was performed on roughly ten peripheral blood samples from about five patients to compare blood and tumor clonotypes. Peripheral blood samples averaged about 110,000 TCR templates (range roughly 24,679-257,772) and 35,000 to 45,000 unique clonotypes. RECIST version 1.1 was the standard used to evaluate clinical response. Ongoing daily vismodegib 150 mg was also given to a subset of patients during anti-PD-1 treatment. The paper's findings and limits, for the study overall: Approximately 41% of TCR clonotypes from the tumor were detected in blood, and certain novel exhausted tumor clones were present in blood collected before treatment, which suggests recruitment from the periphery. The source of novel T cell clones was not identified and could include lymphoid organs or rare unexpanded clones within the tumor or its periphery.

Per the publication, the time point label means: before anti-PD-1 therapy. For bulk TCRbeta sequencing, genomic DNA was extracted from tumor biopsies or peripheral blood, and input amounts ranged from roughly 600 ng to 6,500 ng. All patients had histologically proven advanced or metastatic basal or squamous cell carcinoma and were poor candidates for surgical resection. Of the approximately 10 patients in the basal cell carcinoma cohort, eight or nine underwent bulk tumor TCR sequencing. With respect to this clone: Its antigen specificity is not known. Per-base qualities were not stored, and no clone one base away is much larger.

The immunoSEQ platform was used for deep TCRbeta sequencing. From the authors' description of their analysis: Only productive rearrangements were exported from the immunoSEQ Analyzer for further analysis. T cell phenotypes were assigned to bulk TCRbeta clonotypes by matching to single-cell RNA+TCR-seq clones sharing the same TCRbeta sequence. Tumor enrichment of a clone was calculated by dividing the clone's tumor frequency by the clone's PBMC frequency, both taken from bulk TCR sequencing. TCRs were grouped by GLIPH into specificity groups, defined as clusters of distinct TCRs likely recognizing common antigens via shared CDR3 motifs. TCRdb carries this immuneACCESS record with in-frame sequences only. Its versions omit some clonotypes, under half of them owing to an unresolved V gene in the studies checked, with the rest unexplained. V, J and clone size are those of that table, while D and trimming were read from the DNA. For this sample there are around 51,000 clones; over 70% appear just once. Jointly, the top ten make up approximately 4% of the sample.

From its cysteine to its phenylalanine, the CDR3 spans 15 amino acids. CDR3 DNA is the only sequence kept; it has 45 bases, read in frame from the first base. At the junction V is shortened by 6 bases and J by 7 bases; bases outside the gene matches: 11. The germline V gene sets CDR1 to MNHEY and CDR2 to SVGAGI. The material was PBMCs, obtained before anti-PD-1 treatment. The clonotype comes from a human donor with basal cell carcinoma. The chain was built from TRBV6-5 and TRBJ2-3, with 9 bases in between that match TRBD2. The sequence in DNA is TGTGCCAGCAGAAAAGAAGCGGGGGGTGGGAATACGCAGTATTTT. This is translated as CASRKEAGGGNTQYF.